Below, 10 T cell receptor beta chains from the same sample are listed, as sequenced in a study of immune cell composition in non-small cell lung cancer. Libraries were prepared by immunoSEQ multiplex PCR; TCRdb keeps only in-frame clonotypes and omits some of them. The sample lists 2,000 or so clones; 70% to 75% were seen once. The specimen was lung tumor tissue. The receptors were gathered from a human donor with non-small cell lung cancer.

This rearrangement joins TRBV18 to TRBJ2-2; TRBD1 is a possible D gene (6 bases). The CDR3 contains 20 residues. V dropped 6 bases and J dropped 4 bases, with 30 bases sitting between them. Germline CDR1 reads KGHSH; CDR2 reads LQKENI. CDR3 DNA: TGTGCCAGCTCCCTGCAGTTAGGGACATATTACCCTACCAGCACCGGGGAGCTGTTTTTT. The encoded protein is CASSLQLGTYYPTSTGELFF.

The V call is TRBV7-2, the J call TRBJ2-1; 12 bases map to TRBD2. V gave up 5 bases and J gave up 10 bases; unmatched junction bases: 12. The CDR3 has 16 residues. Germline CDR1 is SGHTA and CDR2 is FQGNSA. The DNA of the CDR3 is TGTGCCAGCAGCGGAACTAGGACTAGCGGGGATGAGGAGCAGTTCTTC. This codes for CASSGTRTSGDEEQFF.

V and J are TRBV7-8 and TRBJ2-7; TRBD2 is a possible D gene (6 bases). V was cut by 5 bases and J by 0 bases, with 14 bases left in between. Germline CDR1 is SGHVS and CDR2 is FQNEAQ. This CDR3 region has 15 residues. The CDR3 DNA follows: TGTGCCAGCAGCCTAAGCGGGTTCAGCTCCTACGAGCAGTACTTC. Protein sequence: CASSLSGFSSYEQYF.

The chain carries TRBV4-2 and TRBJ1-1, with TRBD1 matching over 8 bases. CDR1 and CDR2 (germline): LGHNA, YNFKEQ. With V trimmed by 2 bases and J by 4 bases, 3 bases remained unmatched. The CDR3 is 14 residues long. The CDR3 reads CASSQTTGVTEAFF. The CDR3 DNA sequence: TGTGCCAGCAGCCAAACGACAGGGGTCACTGAAGCTTTCTTT.

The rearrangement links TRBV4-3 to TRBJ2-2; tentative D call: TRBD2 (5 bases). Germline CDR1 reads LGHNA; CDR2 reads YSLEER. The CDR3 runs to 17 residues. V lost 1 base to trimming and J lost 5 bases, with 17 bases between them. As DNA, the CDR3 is TGCGCCAGCAGCCAAGCTTGGCGCGGGCCGGGGACCGGGGAGCTGTTTTTT. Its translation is CASSQAWRGPGTGELFF.

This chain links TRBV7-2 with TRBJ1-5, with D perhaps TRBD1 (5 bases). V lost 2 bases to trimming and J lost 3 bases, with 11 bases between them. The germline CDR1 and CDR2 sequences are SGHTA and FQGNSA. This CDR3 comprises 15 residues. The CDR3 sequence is CASSLFADNNQPQHF. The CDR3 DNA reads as TGTGCCAGCAGCTTATTCGCGGACAACAATCAGCCCCAGCATTTT.

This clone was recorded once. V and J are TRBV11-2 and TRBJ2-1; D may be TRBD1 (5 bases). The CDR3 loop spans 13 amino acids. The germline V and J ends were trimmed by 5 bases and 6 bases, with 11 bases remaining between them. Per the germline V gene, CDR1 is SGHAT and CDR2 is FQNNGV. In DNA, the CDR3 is TGTGCCAGCAGCCAATCAAGGGGCAATGAGCAGTTCTTC. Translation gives CASSQSRGNEQFF.

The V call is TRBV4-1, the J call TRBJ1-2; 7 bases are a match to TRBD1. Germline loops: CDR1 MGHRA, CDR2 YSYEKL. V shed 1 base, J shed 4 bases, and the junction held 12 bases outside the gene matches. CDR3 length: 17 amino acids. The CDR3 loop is CASSQAGDSYFTYGYTF. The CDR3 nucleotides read TGCGCCAGCAGCCAAGCTGGGGACAGCTACTTTACCTATGGCTACACCTTC.

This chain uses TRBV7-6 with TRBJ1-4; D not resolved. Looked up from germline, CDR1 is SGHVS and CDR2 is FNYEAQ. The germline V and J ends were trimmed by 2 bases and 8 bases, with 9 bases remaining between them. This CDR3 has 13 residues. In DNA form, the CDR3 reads TGTGCCAGCAGCTTATCTCTCTCGGAAAAACTGTTTTTT. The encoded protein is CASSLSLSEKLFF. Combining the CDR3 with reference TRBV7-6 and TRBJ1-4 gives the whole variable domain GAGVSQSPRYKVTKRGQDVALRCDPISGHVSLYWYRQALGQGPEFLTYFNYEAQQDKSGLPNDRFSAERPEGSISTLTIQRTEQRDSAMYRCASSLSLSEKLFFGSGTQLSVL.

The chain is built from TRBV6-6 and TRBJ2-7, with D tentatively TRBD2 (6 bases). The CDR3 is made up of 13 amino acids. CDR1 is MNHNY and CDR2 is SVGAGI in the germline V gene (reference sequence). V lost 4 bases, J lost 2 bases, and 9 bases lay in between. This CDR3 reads CASSSGAPYEQYV. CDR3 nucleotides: TGTGCCAGCAGTTCGGGAGCCCCCTACGAGCAGTACGTC.